This TCR beta chain was sequenced for a study of blood T cell repertoires in COVID-19. Study overall: The samples span acute and convalescent COVID-19 from the United States, Italy and Spain.

Per germline, CDR1 SGHVS and CDR2 FQNEAQ. The CDR3 extends over 16 amino acids. V lost 0 bases and J 5 bases, leaving 16 bases between the germline ends. All enrollees were roughly 18 to 90 years old and from approximately 25 US areas. Cohort 3 recovery required two negative PCRs, clearance, or symptom resolution. In the original processing: From reference gene primer amplification, estimates of nucleated cell counts were derived. Assay: immunoSEQ multiplex PCR; the TCRdb copy retains only in-frame clones and omits some. The V and J calls and clone size are taken from that table; D and trimming were inferred from the DNA. The data show around 370,000 clones, around nine tenths seen once.

Source material: PBMCs or T cells enriched from blood (not recorded which). V gene TRBV7-8 combines with J gene TRBJ2-5; D perhaps matches TRBD1 (6 bases). The sequence came from a woman between 18 and 29 years old who had recovered from COVID-19. In DNA, the CDR3 is TGTGCCAGCAGCTTAGCGATCCCCAGGGGAGAGGAGACCCAGTACTTC. Translating it yields CASSLAIPRGEETQYF.